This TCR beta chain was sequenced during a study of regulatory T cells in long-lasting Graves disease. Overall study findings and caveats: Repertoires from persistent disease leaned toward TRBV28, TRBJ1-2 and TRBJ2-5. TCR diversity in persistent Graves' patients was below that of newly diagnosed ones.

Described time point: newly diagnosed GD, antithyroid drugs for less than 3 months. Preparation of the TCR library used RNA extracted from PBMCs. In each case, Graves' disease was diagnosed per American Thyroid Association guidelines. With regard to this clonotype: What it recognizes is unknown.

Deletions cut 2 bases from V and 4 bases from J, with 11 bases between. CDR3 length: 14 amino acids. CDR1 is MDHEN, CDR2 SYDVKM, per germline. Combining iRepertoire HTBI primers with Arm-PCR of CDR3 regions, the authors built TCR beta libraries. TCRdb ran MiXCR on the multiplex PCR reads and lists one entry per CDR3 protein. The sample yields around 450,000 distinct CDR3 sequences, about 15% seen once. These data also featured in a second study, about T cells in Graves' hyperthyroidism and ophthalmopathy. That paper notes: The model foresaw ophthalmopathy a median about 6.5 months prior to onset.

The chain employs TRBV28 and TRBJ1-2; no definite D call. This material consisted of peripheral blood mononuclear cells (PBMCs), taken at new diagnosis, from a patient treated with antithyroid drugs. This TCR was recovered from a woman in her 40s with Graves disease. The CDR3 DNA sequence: TGTGCCAGCAGTTTAGGACCGGCCTCCTATGGCTACACCTTC. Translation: CASSLGPASYGYTF.